A single sample gave rise to the 8 T cell receptor beta chains below, sequenced in a study of monozygotic twins with inflammatory bowel disease. TCRdb reprocessed the 5' RACE reads; each CDR3 protein has one entry and no DNA is given. The sample holds over 120,000 distinct CDR3 sequences. Sequencing was carried out using blood. All receptors come from a human donor with ulcerative colitis or Crohn's disease, or a healthy co-twin of an affected twin (not recorded which).

The rearrangement joins TRBV5-1 to TRBJ2-2; TCRdb designates TRBD1, a call that cannot be tested without DNA. Looked up from germline, CDR1 is SGHRS and CDR2 is YFSETQ. The CDR3 spans 16 residues. The CDR3 region is CASSFSQGANTGELFF.

CDR3 amino acids: CSARDLRPRNVQFF. The chain joins TRBV20-1 to TRBJ2-1. The CDR3 sequence is 14 residues long. CDR1 is DFQATT and CDR2 is SNEGSKA in the germline V gene (reference sequence).

The genes are TRBV24-1 and TRBJ2-1; TCRdb's D gene call, TRBD1, goes unchecked for lack of DNA. The CDR3 has 17 amino acids. Germline V CDR1 and CDR2: KGHDR, SFDVKD. The CDR3 spells CATSGSRFRDNYNEQFF.

V is TRBV5-6 and J is TRBJ1-5; the TCRdb call, TRBD1, lacks DNA for checking. Germline V gene data show CDR1 as SGHDT and CDR2 as YYEEEE. The CDR3 spans 14 residues. CDR3 loop: CASSRRDIYQPQHF.

The chain recombines TRBV30 with TRBJ2-2; absent DNA, TCRdb's TRBD1 call cannot be checked. Germline lookup yields CDR1 GTSNPN and CDR2 SVGIG (reference sequence). This CDR3 has 16 amino acids. CDR3 loop: CAWSYRGLVNTGELFF.

V and J are TRBV7-2 and TRBJ2-7; TCRdb picks TRBD1, but there is no DNA to check that call. CDR3 length equals 14 residues. Germline values: CDR1 SGHTA, CDR2 FQGNSA. The CDR3 region is CASSLNQGAYEQYF.

This chain uses TRBV5-1 with TRBJ1-6; TCRdb outputs TRBD1, but without DNA this stays unchecked. The germline V gene encodes CDR1 SGHRS and CDR2 YFSETQ. This CDR3 has 15 residues. CDR3 sequence: CASSFRQADNSPLHF.

This chain joins TRBV19 and TRBJ1-2. This CDR3 is 13 amino acids long. CDR1 LNHDA and CDR2 SQIVND come from the germline V gene (reference sequence). CDR3 sequence: CASSILINYGYTF.